This T cell receptor (beta chain) was captured by sequencing in a study of T-cell reconstitution after alpha-beta-depleted transplantation in children. V trimming: 5 bases; J trimming: 4 bases; junction bases outside the gene matches: 4. Per germline, CDR1 DFQATT and CDR2 SNEGSKA (reference sequence). The CDR3 is 13 amino acids. This clonotype turned up a few times. Researchers prepared the TCRbeta library using unique molecular identifiers, the study reports. From the PCR reads, TCRdb called clonotypes with MiXCR, one entry per CDR3 protein. The sample has fewer than 550,000 distinct CDR3 sequences, roughly 11% seen once; the top ten hold about 5%.

J is TRBJ1-2 and V is TRBV20-1, with TRBD1 identical over 10 bases. The clonotype originates from a human donor who donated a stem cell graft to a child with acute myeloid leukemia. The material was PBMCs from the stem cell graft donor, obtained from the stem cell graft. The CDR3 nucleotides are TGCAGTGCTGCCCGGGACAGGGGCTATGGCTACACCTTC. Translated, it gives CSAARDRGYGYTF.